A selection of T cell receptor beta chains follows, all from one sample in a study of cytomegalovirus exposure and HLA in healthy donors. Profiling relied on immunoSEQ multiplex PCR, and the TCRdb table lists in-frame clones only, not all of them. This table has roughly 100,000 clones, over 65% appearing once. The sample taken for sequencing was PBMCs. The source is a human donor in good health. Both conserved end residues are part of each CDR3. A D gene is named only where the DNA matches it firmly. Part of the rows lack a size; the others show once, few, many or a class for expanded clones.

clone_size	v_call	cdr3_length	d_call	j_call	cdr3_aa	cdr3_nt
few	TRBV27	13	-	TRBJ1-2	CASSPTEFYGYTF	TGTGCCAGCAGTCCGACGGAGTTCTATGGCTACACCTTC
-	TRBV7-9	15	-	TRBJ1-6	CASSSPTGGGSPLHF	TGTGCCAGCAGCTCCCCGACAGGAGGCGGTTCACCCCTCCACTTT
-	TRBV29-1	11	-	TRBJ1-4	CSGRVDEKLFF	TGCAGCGGCAGGGTAGACGAAAAACTGTTTTTT
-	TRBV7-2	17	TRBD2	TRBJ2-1	CASSLVVGGSSYNEQFF	TGTGCCAGCAGCTTAGTGGTCGGCGGGAGCTCCTACAATGAGCAGTTCTTC
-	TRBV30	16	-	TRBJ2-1	CAWSTPGLSSYNEQFF	TGTGCCTGGAGTACGCCGGGACTGAGCTCCTACAATGAGCAGTTCTTC
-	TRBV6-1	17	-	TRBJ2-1	CASSDTLPGLYYNEQFF	TGTGCCAGCAGTGATACTCTACCGGGACTCTACTACAATGAGCAGTTCTTC
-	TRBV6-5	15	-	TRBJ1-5	CASRNAGLGNQPQHF	TGTGCCAGCAGAAATGCAGGGTTAGGGAATCAGCCCCAGCATTTT
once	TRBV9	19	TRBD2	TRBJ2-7	CASSVDRSSGSPSSYEQYF	TGTGCCAGCAGCGTAGATAGGTCTAGCGGGAGCCCCAGCTCCTACGAGCAGTACTTC
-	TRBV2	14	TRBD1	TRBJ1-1	CASSSDRGGTEAFF	TGTGCCAGCAGTTCAGACAGGGGCGGCACTGAAGCTTTCTTT
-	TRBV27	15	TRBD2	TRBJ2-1	CASTPSGLARNEQFF	TGTGCCAGCACCCCCTCTGGACTAGCTCGCAATGAGCAGTTCTTC
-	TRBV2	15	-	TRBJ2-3	CASKLRDTRTDTQYF	TGTGCCAGCAAGCTGAGGGACACCCGCACAGATACGCAGTATTTT
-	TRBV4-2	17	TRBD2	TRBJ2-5	CASSHRPLAGLQETQYF	TGTGCCAGCAGCCACCGGCCACTAGCGGGGCTCCAAGAGACCCAGTACTTC
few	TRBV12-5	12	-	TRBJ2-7	CASGPRAYEQYF	TGTGCTAGTGGTCCCCGGGCCTACGAGCAGTACTTC
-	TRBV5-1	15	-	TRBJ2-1	CASSLGGGNYNEQFF	TGCGCCAGCAGCTTGGGAGGGGGAAACTACAATGAGCAGTTCTTC
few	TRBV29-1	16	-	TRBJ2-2	CSVGDFRWRISGELFF	TGCAGCGTTGGGGACTTCAGATGGAGAATCTCCGGGGAGCTGTTTTTT
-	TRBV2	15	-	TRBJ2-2	CASSDGGPGAGELFF	TGTGCCAGCAGTGATGGGGGCCCGGGCGCCGGGGAGCTGTTTTTT
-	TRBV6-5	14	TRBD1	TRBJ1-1	CASSLTGGRGKAFF	TGTGCCAGCAGTTTGACAGGGGGTCGGGGTAAGGCTTTCTTT
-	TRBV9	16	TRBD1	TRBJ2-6	CASSSATGAGANVLTF	TGTGCCAGCAGCTCCGCCACAGGGGCCGGGGCCAACGTCCTGACTTTC
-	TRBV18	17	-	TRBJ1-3	CASSPLPGDYSGNTIYF	TGTGCCAGCTCACCACTTCCAGGCGATTACTCTGGAAACACCATATATTTT
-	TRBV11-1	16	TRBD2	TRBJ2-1	CASSLAGLAGVNEQFF	TGTGCCAGCAGCTTAGCTGGACTAGCGGGAGTTAATGAGCAGTTCTTC
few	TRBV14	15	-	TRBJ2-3	CASSRVADYTDTQYF	TGTGCCAGCAGCCGGGTAGCGGACTACACAGATACGCAGTATTTT
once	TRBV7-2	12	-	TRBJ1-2	CASSLRQGWSTF	TGTGCCAGCAGCTTACGGCAGGGGTGGAGCACCTTC
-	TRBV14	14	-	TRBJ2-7	CASSPLTGRYEQYF	TGTGCCAGCAGCCCTCTGACAGGACGCTACGAGCAGTACTTC
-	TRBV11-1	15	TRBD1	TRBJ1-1	CASSLATGAGTEAFF	TGTGCCAGCAGCTTAGCCACAGGGGCGGGCACTGAAGCTTTCTTT
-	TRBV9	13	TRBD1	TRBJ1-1	CASSRDRGGEAFF	TGTGCCAGCAGCCGGGACAGGGGTGGCGAAGCTTTCTTT
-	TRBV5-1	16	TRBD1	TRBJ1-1	CASSLEVGTENTEAFF	TGCGCCAGCAGCTTGGAAGTCGGGACAGAGAACACTGAAGCTTTCTTT
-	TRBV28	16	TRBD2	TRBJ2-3	CASSLGVAGATDTQYF	TGTGCCAGCAGTTTAGGGGTGGCGGGAGCTACAGATACGCAGTATTTT
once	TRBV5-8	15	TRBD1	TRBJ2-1	CASSLSDRGRNEQFF	TGTGCCAGCAGCTTATCGGACAGGGGGCGGAATGAGCAGTTCTTC
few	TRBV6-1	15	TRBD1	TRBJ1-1	CASREPGQINTEAFF	TGTGCCAGCAGGGAGCCGGGACAGATTAACACTGAAGCTTTCTTT
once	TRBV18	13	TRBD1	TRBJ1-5	CASSRTGDQPQHF	TGTGCCAGCTCTCGAACAGGGGATCAGCCCCAGCATTTT